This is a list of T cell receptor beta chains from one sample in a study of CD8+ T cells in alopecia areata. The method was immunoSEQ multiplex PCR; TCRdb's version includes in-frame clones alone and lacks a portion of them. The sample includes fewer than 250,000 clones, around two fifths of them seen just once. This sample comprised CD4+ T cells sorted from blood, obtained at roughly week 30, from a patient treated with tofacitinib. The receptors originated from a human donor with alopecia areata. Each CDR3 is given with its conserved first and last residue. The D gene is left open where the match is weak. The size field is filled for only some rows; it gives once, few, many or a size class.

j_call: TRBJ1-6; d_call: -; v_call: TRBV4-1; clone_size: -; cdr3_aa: CASSQGWSKLSPLHF; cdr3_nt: TGCGCCAGCAGCCAAGGATGGAGCAAATTGTCACCCCTCCACTTT
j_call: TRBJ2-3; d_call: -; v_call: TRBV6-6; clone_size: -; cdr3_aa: CASSYEKGEDTQYF; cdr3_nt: TGTGCCAGCAGTTACGAGAAGGGGGAAGATACGCAGTATTTT
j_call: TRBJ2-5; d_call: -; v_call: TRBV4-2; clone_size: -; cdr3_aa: CASSQTNRVVGQETQYF; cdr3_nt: TGTGCCAGCAGCCAGACAAACAGGGTGGTTGGACAAGAGACCCAGTACTTC
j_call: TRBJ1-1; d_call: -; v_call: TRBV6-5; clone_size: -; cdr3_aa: CASSPLRPVNTEAFF; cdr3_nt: TGTGCCAGCAGTCCTCTCCGACCGGTGAACACTGAAGCTTTCTTT
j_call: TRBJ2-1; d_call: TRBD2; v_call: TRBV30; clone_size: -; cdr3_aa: CAWGTSGFNEQFF; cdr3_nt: TGTGCCTGGGGGACTAGCGGATTCAATGAGCAGTTCTTC
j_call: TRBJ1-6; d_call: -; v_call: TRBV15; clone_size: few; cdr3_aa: CATSRDRGKNSPLHF; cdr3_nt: TGTGCCACCAGCAGAGATCGGGGGAAGAATTCACCCCTCCACTTT
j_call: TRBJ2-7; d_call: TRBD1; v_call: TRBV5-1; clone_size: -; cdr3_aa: CASRQTGTGAHEQYF; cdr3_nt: TGCGCCAGCAGACAAACCGGGACAGGGGCCCACGAGCAGTACTTC
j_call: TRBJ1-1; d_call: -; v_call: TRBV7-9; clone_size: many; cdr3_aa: CASSFLDGLGAEAFF; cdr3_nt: TGTGCCAGCAGCTTCCTCGACGGACTTGGCGCTGAAGCTTTCTTT
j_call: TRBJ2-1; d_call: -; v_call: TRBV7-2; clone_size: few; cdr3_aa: CASSFIRVQEQFF; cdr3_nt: TGTGCCAGCAGCTTCATAAGAGTTCAAGAGCAGTTCTTC
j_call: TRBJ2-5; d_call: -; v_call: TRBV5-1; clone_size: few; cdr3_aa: CASSLEPGREQETQYF; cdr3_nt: TGCGCCAGCAGCTTGGAACCGGGAAGGGAGCAAGAGACCCAGTACTTC
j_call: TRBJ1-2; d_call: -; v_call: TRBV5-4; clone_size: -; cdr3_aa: CASSHGPYGARGYTF; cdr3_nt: TGTGCCAGCAGCCACGGTCCGTACGGGGCGCGTGGCTACACCTTC
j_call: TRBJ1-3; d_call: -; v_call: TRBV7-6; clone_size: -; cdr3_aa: CASSIDVLGIGNTIYF; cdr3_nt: TGTGCCAGCAGCATCGACGTTTTGGGTATTGGAAACACCATATATTTT
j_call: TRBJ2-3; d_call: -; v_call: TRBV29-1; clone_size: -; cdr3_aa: CSLLTGGDTQYF; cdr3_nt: TGCAGCCTCTTAACCGGCGGAGATACGCAGTATTTT
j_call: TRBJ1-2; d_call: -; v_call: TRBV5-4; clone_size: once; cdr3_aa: CASSLGALGYGYTF; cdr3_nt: TGTGCCAGCAGCTTGGGGGCCCTTGGGTATGGCTACACCTTC
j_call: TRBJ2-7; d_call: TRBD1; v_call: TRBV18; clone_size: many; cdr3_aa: CASSSGTGRGYEQYF; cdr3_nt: TGTGCCAGCTCATCGGGGACAGGGAGAGGCTACGAGCAGTACTTC